There are many counts of the clone carrying this T cell receptor beta chain. Time point of the sample: newly diagnosed GD, antithyroid drugs for less than 3 months. Extracted PBMC RNA gave rise to the TCR library. This sample was taken from a study of regulatory T cells in long-lasting Graves disease. Study as a whole: Those Graves' patients who were newly diagnosed had been on antithyroid drugs under 3 months.

The TCR beta library used iRepertoire HTBI primers with Arm-PCR amplification of CDR3. TCRdb reprocessed the multiplex PCR reads with MiXCR, giving one entry per CDR3 protein. Seen here are some 400,000 distinct CDR3 sequences, approximately 15% observed once, and the top ten hold about a sixth. These same records also appear under a second study, on T cells in Graves' hyperthyroidism and ophthalmopathy. That publication notes: The TCR CDR3 first-round RT-PCR relied on the HTBI primer set.

The specimen comprised peripheral blood mononuclear cells (PBMCs), sampled at new diagnosis, from a patient treated with antithyroid drugs. This receptor was obtained from a woman under 40 with Graves disease.

DNA for the CDR3: TGTGCCAGCAGCCAAGATTCGGAAGATACGCAGTATTTT. Residues: CASSQDSEDTQYF. The chain links TRBV3-1 to TRBJ2-3; no definite D call. The CDR3 consists of 13 residues. The germline CDR1 and CDR2 sequences are LGHDT and YNNKEL (reference sequence). The V end lost 0 bases, the J end lost 5 bases, and 6 bases lay between the germline ends.